This TCR beta chain is from a study of regulatory T cells in long-lasting Graves disease. In building TCR beta libraries, iRepertoire HTBI primers were used together with Arm-PCR of CDR3 regions. TCRdb re-called the multiplex PCR reads through MiXCR, storing one row per CDR3 protein. Altogether about 400,000 distinct CDR3 sequences are present, approximately 16% being singletons, with the ten largest covering roughly 8%. This clonotype was counted a few times. The CDR3 spans 14 residues. Germline values: CDR1 KGHSH, CDR2 LQKENI. V shed 6 bases and J shed 3 bases, with 11 bases lying between them. Time point: newly diagnosed GD, antithyroid drugs for less than 3 months. The TCR library was made from RNA extracted from PBMCs. In addition, the sample was reused for a study of T cells in Graves' hyperthyroidism and ophthalmopathy.

The sequenced sample was peripheral blood mononuclear cells (PBMCs), obtained at new diagnosis, from a patient treated with antithyroid drugs. This rearrangement joins TRBV18 to TRBJ2-2, with unresolved D. This TCR derives from a woman aged 40 to 49 with Graves disease. CDR3 sequence (DNA): TGTGCCAGCTCTGATTCTTGGGACACCGGGGAGCTGTTTTTT. It specifies CASSDSWDTGELFF.